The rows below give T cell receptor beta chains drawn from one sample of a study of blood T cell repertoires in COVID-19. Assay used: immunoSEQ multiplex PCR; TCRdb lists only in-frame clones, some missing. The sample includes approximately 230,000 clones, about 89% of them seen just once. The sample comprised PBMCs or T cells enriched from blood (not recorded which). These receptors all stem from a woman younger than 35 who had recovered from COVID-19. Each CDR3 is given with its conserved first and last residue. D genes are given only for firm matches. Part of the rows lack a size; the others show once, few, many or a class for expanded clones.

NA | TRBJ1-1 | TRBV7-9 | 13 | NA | CASSLGANTEAFF | TGTGCCAGCAGCTTAGGGGCGAACACTGAAGCTTTCTTT
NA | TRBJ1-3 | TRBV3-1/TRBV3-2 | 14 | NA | CASSQSHSGNTIYF | TGTGCCAGCAGCCAATCCCATTCTGGAAACACCATATATTTT
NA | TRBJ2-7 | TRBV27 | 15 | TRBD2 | CASSLLAGGVWEQYF | TGTGCCAGCAGTTTACTAGCGGGAGGGGTGTGGGAGCAGTACTTC
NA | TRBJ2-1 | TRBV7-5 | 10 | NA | CARGLNEQFF | TGTGCCAGAGGGCTCAATGAGCAGTTCTTC
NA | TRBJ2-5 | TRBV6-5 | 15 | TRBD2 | CASTVSGGATETQYF | TGTGCCAGCACCGTGAGCGGGGGGGCCACAGAGACCCAGTACTTC
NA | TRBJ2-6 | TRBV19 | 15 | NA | CASSIRGSGANVLTF | TGTGCCAGTAGTATAAGGGGGTCTGGGGCCAACGTCCTGACTTTC
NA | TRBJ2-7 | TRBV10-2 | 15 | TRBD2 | CASSARTSGSYEQYF | TGCGCCAGCAGTGCACGAACTAGCGGATCCTACGAGCAGTACTTC
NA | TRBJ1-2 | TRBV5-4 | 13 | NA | CASSPAPTYGYTF | TGTGCCAGCAGCCCAGCGCCAACCTATGGCTACACCTTC
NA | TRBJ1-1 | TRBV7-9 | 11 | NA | CASSVDRKAFF | TGTGCCAGCAGCGTAGACAGGAAAGCTTTCTTT
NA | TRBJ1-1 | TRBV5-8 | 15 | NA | CASSLAGSRAGRAFF | TGTGCCAGCAGCTTGGCCGGTTCTCGGGCAGGGAGGGCTTTCTTT
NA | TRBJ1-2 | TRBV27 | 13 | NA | CASSVTSNYGYTF | TGTGCCAGCAGTGTAACATCGAACTATGGCTACACCTTC
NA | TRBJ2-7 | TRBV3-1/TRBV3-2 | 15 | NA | CASSQVTDSYYEQYF | TGTGCCAGCAGCCAAGTGACGGACAGTTACTACGAGCAGTACTTC
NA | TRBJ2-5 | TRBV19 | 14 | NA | CASTTPGGEETQYF | TGTGCCAGTACCACGCCGGGGGGCGAGGAGACCCAGTACTTC
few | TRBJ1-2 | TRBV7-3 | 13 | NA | CASSTTPRGGYTF | TGTGCCAGCAGTACGACACCCCGGGGTGGCTACACCTTC
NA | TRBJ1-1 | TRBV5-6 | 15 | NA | CAGSQNRHMNTEAFF | TGTGCCGGCAGCCAAAACCGACATATGAACACTGAAGCTTTCTTT
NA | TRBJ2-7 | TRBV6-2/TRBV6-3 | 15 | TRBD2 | CASSATSGRIYEQYF | TGTGCCAGCAGTGCGACTAGCGGAAGAATCTACGAGCAGTACTTC
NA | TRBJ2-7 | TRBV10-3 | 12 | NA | CAISDGRGEQYF | TGTGCCATCAGTGATGGTCGCGGCGAGCAGTACTTC
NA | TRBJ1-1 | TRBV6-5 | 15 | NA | CASSYSGRANTEAFF | TGTGCCAGCAGTTACTCGGGCAGGGCCAACACTGAAGCTTTCTTT
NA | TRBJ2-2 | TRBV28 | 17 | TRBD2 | CASSGITSGSNTGELFF | TGTGCCAGCAGTGGCATTACTAGCGGGTCGAACACCGGGGAGCTGTTTTTT
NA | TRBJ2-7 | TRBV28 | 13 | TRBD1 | CASSETGYYEQYF | TGTGCCAGCAGTGAGACAGGGTACTACGAGCAGTACTTC